This T cell receptor (beta chain) is from a study of T cells after yellow fever vaccination. TCRdb independently ran MiXCR on the 5' RACE reads; one entry per CDR3 protein. The table includes 65,000 to 90,000 distinct CDR3 sequences, roughly 15% detected once. V was trimmed by 5 bases and J by 5 bases, leaving 12 bases between them. The germline V gene encodes CDR1 ENHRY and CDR2 SYGVKD. The CDR3 covers 13 residues. General study points: Clones that expanded after primary vaccination mostly reappeared after the booster (roughly 97% CD4, 88% CD8).

This TCR was sampled from a man aged 18 to 35 who received the YFV17D yellow fever vaccine. The specimen comprised CD8+ T cells not binding an NS4B(214-222) dextramer, sorted from PBMCs, sampled roughly 20 days after the first yellow fever vaccination. J is TRBJ2-5 and V is TRBV10-3, with D possibly matching TRBD2 (6 bases). The CDR3 DNA sequence: TGTGCCATCAGTATGCGGGGCCTGGAGACCCAGTACTTC. It yields the protein CAISMRGLETQYF.